These 30 T cell receptor beta chains share one sample of origin, sequenced in a study of shared clonotypes between healthy human individuals. Clones were read by immunoSEQ multiplex PCR, and TCRdb kept only the in-frame ones, dropping some. This table has about 1 million clones, 70% to 80% appearing once. Input material: memory CD4+ T cells from PBMCs. The subset: CD45RA-negative fraction. The source is a man aged 18 to 30 in good health. Some clones in this sample may be carry-over from other donors' samples.

This chain joins TRBV25-1 and TRBJ2-6; D gene ambiguous. The CDR3 is made up of 16 amino acids. With 3 bases removed from V and 4 bases from J, the gap between germline ends came to 13 bases. The germline CDR1 and CDR2 sequences are MGHDK and SYGVNS. This chain's CDR3 is CASSDPRPFGANVLTF. The DNA of the CDR3 is TGTGCCAGCAGTGATCCTCGCCCCTTCGGGGCCAACGTCCTGACTTTC.

The chain carries TRBV25-1 and TRBJ2-6, with D maybe TRBD1 (6 bases). The length of the CDR3 is 15 residues. Trimming removed 4 bases at V and 4 bases at J, with 11 bases between. CDR1 and CDR2 (germline): MGHDK, SYGVNS. As DNA, the CDR3 is TGTGCCAGCAGTGCTGGGGGCGTAGGGGCCAACGTCCTGACTTTC. Encoded protein: CASSAGGVGANVLTF.

The chain combines TRBV19 with TRBJ1-1; D perhaps matches TRBD1 (6 bases). Trimming took 4 bases from V and 1 from J, leaving 13 bases between them. From germline, CDR1 is LNHDA and CDR2 SQIVND (reference sequence). The CDR3 is made up of 15 amino acids. CDR3: CASSRLQGWNTEAFF. DNA for the CDR3: TGTGCCAGTAGTAGGTTACAGGGATGGAACACTGAAGCTTTCTTT.

This clone was recorded only once. V usage is TRBV19 and J usage is TRBJ2-1, with 8 nucleotides matching TRBD1. Germline lookup yields CDR1 LNHDA and CDR2 SQIVND (reference sequence). CDR3 length: 14 residues. The J segment lost 6 bases and the V segment lost 10 bases, leaving 11 bases of the junction unmatched. Here the CDR3 reads CATTVRGPSNEQFF. The DNA of the CDR3 is TGTGCCACCACAGTCAGGGGGCCTTCCAATGAGCAGTTCTTC.

The chain is built from TRBV27 and TRBJ1-2; the match to TRBD1 covers 9 bases. There are 15 residues in the CDR3. V dropped 3 bases and J dropped 4; count of bases not matched to a gene: 6. Germline CDR1 and CDR2: MNHEY and SMNVEV (reference sequence). CDR3 protein: CASSFSGQGAYGYTF. The DNA for the CDR3 is TGTGCCAGCAGTTTTTCGGGACAGGGTGCCTATGGCTACACCTTC.

The CDR3 region is CASKLTVNTEAFF. CDR3 DNA: TGTGCCAGCAAATTAACAGTGAACACTGAAGCTTTCTTT. V gene TRBV2 combines with J gene TRBJ1-1; D is unresolved. CDR3 length: 13 residues. The V and J ends lost 7 bases and 0 bases respectively, with 9 bases between them. Per the germline V gene, CDR1 is SNHLY and CDR2 is FYNNEI.

The table lists this clone with a few counts. The genes are TRBV6-1 and TRBJ1-2; D might be TRBD1 (5 bases). The CDR3 runs to 14 residues. CDR1 is MNHNS and CDR2 is SASEGT in the germline V gene. V lost 4 bases and J lost 3, with 12 bases in between. The CDR3 spells CASSAVGGDYGYTF. The CDR3 nucleotides are TGTGCCAGCAGTGCCGTCGGGGGGGACTATGGCTACACCTTC.

The J gene is TRBJ1-3, the V gene TRBV14; no clear D. The V and J ends lost 2 bases and 4 bases respectively, with 6 bases between them. Germline assignment: CDR1 SGHDN and CDR2 FVKESK. The CDR3 length is 13 residues. In nucleotides, the CDR3 is TGTGCCAGCAGCCAAAGTATGGGAAACACCATATATTTT. It translates to CASSQSMGNTIYF.

The chain carries TRBV18 and TRBJ2-2; 7 bases match TRBD1. The CDR3 runs 16 residues. J gave up 3 bases and V 0 bases, and 4 bases lay outside the gene matches. Germline-derived CDR1 and CDR2 are KGHSH and LQKENI. The chain's CDR3 is CASSPPGQWDTGELFF. The CDR3 bases are TGTGCCAGCTCACCACCGGGACAGTGGGACACCGGGGAGCTGTTTTTT. The variable domain in full, with the rest retrieved from reference TRBV18 and TRBJ2-2, is NAGVMQNPRHLVRRRGQEARLRCSPMKGHSHVYWYRQLPEEGLKFMVYLQKENIIDESGMPKERFSAEFPKEGPSILRIQQVVRGDSAAYFCASSPPGQWDTGELFFGEGSRLTVL.

The chain couples TRBV9 to TRBJ2-5, with D unresolved. The CDR3 runs 14 residues. V shed 0 bases and J shed 1 base, with 7 bases lying between them. Germline assignment: CDR1 SGDLS and CDR2 YYNGEE. The CDR3 nucleotides are TGTGCCAGCAGCGTAGAGTACAGCCAAGAGACCCAGTACTTC. It is translated as CASSVEYSQETQYF.

The chain joins TRBV20-1 to TRBJ2-7; D is uncertain. The V end was cut by 5 bases, the J end by 5 bases, with 10 bases between. This CDR3 has 11 amino acids. Germline V gives CDR1 DFQATT, CDR2 SNEGSKA (reference sequence). The CDR3: CSAPQYDEQYF. The CDR3 DNA sequence: TGCAGTGCTCCTCAATATGACGAGCAGTACTTC.

This clone has only a few counts. CDR3 region: CASSWVLAGVAETQYF. In nucleotides, the CDR3 is TGTGCCAGCAGCTGGGTACTAGCGGGAGTCGCGGAGACCCAGTACTTC. V gene TRBV11-3 combines with J gene TRBJ2-5; 11 bases are a match to TRBD2. Trimming at V came to 4 bases and at J to 5 bases, leaving 9 bases not matched to a gene. The CDR3 has 16 amino acids. CDR1 is SGHNT and CDR2 is YENEEA in the germline V gene.

The J gene is TRBJ2-1, the V gene TRBV27; D may correspond to TRBD1 or TRBD2 (5 bases each). The germline V and J ends were trimmed by 5 bases and 9 bases, with 14 bases remaining between them. This CDR3 has 13 amino acids. Germline V gene data show CDR1 as MNHEY and CDR2 as SMNVEV (reference sequence). CDR3 protein: CASSRTGGSEQFF. The CDR3 DNA reads as TGTGCCAGCAGTCGGACTGGGGGAAGTGAGCAGTTCTTC.

The sample holds one count of this clone. The junction shows a germline mismatch at one end, possibly a read error. This CDR3 reads CASTLAGSYEQYF. The CDR3, as DNA: TGTGCCAGCACTTTAGCCGGCTCCTACGAGCAGTACTTC. This rearrangement joins TRBV28 to TRBJ2-7; D unresolved. Germline V gives CDR1 MDHEN, CDR2 SYDVKM. This CDR3 spans 13 amino acids. Filled out from reference TRBV28 and TRBJ2-7, the complete variable domain reads DVKVTQSSRYLVKRTGEKVFLECVQDMDHENMFWYRQDPGLGLRLIYFSYDVKMKEKGDIPEGYSVSREKKERFSLILESASTNQTSMYLCASTLAGSYEQYFGPGTRLTVT.

This clone has just a few counts. This same CDR3 is encoded by further DNA sequences in the sample. This sequence joins TRBV18 and TRBJ2-5, with D perhaps TRBD2 (5 bases). Germline V gives CDR1 KGHSH, CDR2 LQKENI. CDR3 length: 13 residues. With 1 base removed from V and 3 bases from J, the gap between germline ends came to 6 bases. This CDR3 is CASSPQREETQYF. CDR3 nucleotide sequence: TGTGCCAGCTCACCACAGAGGGAAGAGACCCAGTACTTC.

This clone has only a few counts. The chain uses TRBV6-6 and TRBJ1-5; D call uncertain. This CDR3 is built from 15 residues. The V and J ends lost 2 bases and 4 bases respectively, with 12 bases between them. CDR1 and CDR2 (germline): MNHNY, SVGAGI (reference sequence). The CDR3 here is CASSYDSAPNQPQHF. The CDR3 DNA sequence: TGTGCCAGCAGTTACGATTCGGCTCCTAATCAGCCCCAGCATTTT.

This clone was counted a single time. V is TRBV5-4 and J is TRBJ1-2, with 7 positions matching TRBD1. This CDR3 is built from 16 residues. In germline, CDR1 is SGHNT, CDR2 YYREEE (reference sequence). With 3 bases clipped from V and 8 bases from J, the junction kept 16 bases outside the gene matches. The CDR3, as DNA: TGTGCCAGCAGCTCGCCCTGGGACAGACGGTCGCGCGGCTACACCTTC. This translates into CASSSPWDRRSRGYTF.

With respect to this clone: Since a much larger clone is just one base distant, this may be a read error. This chain uses TRBV5-8 with TRBJ1-1, with no clear D. Trimming cost V 2 bases and J 0 bases, with 2 bases left between them. CDR3 length equals 12 residues. Germline V CDR1 and CDR2: SGHTS, YDEGEE. The CDR3 is CASSLVNTEAFF. The CDR3 DNA reads TGTGCCAGCAGCTTAGTGAACACTGAAGCTTTCTTT.

This clone was seen only once. J is TRBJ2-2 and V is TRBV9; D may correspond to TRBD1 or TRBD2 (7 bases each). CDR3 size: 18 residues. The germline gives CDR1 SGDLS, CDR2 YYNGEE. V gave up 4 bases and J gave up 1 base, with 20 bases separating them. The CDR3 loop reads CASSLPGRGTVNTGELFF. In nucleotides, the CDR3 is TGTGCCAGCAGCCTCCCAGGGAGGGGGACAGTGAACACCGGGGAGCTGTTTTTT.

The chain couples TRBV5-6 to TRBJ2-7, with 7 bases that match TRBD1. The CDR3 extends over 14 amino acids. The junction had 7 bases not matched to a gene; V was cut back by 5 bases and J by 2 bases. Looked up from germline, CDR1 is SGHDT and CDR2 is YYEEEE. This CDR3 reads CASRKQGSTYEQYF. The CDR3 bases are TGTGCCAGCAGGAAACAGGGGTCCACCTACGAGCAGTACTTC.

The V call is TRBV30, the J call TRBJ2-7; no definite D call. The CDR3 sequence is 11 residues long. CDR1 is GTSNPN, CDR2 SVGIG, per germline (reference sequence). Between the trimmed V and J ends, which lost 2 bases and 4 bases, there was a span of 6 bases. The CDR3 region has the DNA TGTGCCTGGAGTTTGCCTTACGAGCAGTACTTC. This codes for CAWSLPYEQYF.

CDR3 region: CAWNGGRLYEKLFF. CDR3 coding DNA: TGTGCCTGGAACGGGGGGCGGTTGTATGAAAAACTGTTTTTT. The V and J genes are TRBV30 and TRBJ1-4; tentative D call: TRBD1 (6 bases). Germline CDR1 reads GTSNPN; CDR2 reads SVGIG (reference sequence). Trimming took off 4 bases at V and 6 bases at J, with 15 bases between the two ends. This CDR3 spans 14 amino acids.

The chain recombines TRBV5-1 with TRBJ2-3; D not resolved. CDR3 length: 15 residues. V lost 4 bases, J lost 0 bases, and 12 bases lay in between. Per the germline V gene, CDR1 is SGHRS and CDR2 is YFSETQ. The CDR3 is CASSGSFGSTDTQYF. In DNA, the CDR3 is TGCGCCAGCAGCGGATCGTTCGGGAGCACAGATACGCAGTATTTT.

V usage is TRBV28 and J usage is TRBJ1-1; D not certain. Trimming removed 2 bases from V and 4 bases from J, with 20 bases in between. CDR3 size: 17 residues. Germline CDR1 and CDR2: MDHEN and SYDVKM. For the CDR3, the DNA is TGTGCCAGCAGTTTAACGGCCGGGTTCGATGGGAGCACTGAAGCTTTCTTT. It specifies CASSLTAGFDGSTEAFF.

The CDR3, as DNA: TGTGCCAGCAGCTTCCGACAGGCCATGGGTACTGAAGCTTTCTTT. Translating it yields CASSFRQAMGTEAFF. The V call is TRBV5-5, the J call TRBJ1-1, with a possible D match to TRBD1 (6 bases). Trimming took off 2 bases at V and 5 bases at J, with 16 bases between the two ends. Per germline, CDR1 SGHKS and CDR2 YYEKEE (reference sequence). The CDR3 consists of 15 residues.

The genes are TRBV28 and TRBJ1-1, with D perhaps TRBD1 (6 bases). The V end lost 3 bases, the J end lost 1 base, and 12 bases lay between the germline ends. The CDR3 is made up of 15 amino acids. Germline V gene lookup returns CDR1 MDHEN and CDR2 SYDVKM. CDR3: CASSFHGQRNTEAFF. CDR3 DNA: TGTGCCAGCAGTTTTCACGGACAGCGGAACACTGAAGCTTTCTTT.

The V and J genes are TRBV9 and TRBJ1-5; TRBD1 might be the D (6 bases). The CDR3 spans 17 residues. Germline assignment: CDR1 SGDLS and CDR2 YYNGEE. V was pared by 4 bases and J by 0 bases, with 17 bases between. For the CDR3, the DNA is TGTGCCAGCAGCCAAGGGCAGGGGCTTTATAGCAATCAGCCCCAGCATTTT. As protein: CASSQGQGLYSNQPQHF.

This chain uses TRBV7-2 with TRBJ1-5; D is unresolved. Per the germline V gene, CDR1 is SGHTA and CDR2 is FQGNSA. CDR3 size: 15 residues. Trimming took 1 base from V and 1 from J, leaving 8 bases between them. The CDR3 DNA reads TGTGCCAGCAGCTTAGACGGGTCGAGCAATCAGCCCCAGCATTTT. This encodes CASSLDGSSNQPQHF. The full variable domain, rest sourced from reference TRBV7-2 and TRBJ1-5, is GAGVSQSPSNKVTEKGKDVELRCDPISGHTALYWYRQSLGQGLEFLIYFQGNSAPDKSGLPSDRFSAERTGGSVSTLTIQRTQQEDSAVYLCASSLDGSSNQPQHFGDGTRLSIL.

This chain connects TRBV4-3 to TRBJ2-7; TRBD2 agrees at 13 bases. The CDR3 runs to 19 residues. The germline CDR1 and CDR2 sequences are LGHNA and YSLEER. The junction had 13 bases not matched to a gene; V was cut back by 4 bases and J by 1 base. In nucleotides, the CDR3 is TGCGCCAGCAGCCGCAAACTAGGGACTAGCGGGGACTCTTCCTACGAGCAGTACTTC. It codes for CASSRKLGTSGDSSYEQYF.

V and J are TRBV5-6 and TRBJ2-1, with TRBD2 identical over 7 bases. The CDR3 consists of 16 residues. The V and J ends lost 3 bases and 2 bases, in that order; junction bases with no gene match: 8. Per the germline V gene, CDR1 is SGHDT and CDR2 is YYEEEE. Written as DNA, the CDR3 is TGTGCCAGCAGCTCGCCTAGGGCGGGAGCCTACAATGAGCAGTTCTTC. Amino acids: CASSSPRAGAYNEQFF.